This T cell receptor beta chain is from a study of graft-versus-host responses after intestinal transplantation (dated by TCRdb to the early 2020s). General notes on the study: The transplants that recipients got were multivisceral, liver-intestinal, or isolated intestinal. Anti-thymocyte globulin induction was given to all recipients, followed by maintenance tacrolimus and steroids for 2 to 3 years. Graft-versus-host and host-versus-graft alloreactive T cell clones were tracked in the graft, circulation and bone marrow after intestinal transplantation using bulk TCR-beta CDR3 sequencing. Alloreactive clones were identified by sequencing pre-transplant mixed lymphocyte reaction products and comparing them with unstimulated pre-transplant donor and recipient T cells. The cohort enrolled some 23 intestinal transplant recipients, one of whom was a retransplant, and a few patients without pretransplant specimens were excluded. A peak of at least 4% donor T cells among recipient peripheral blood mononuclear cells was the definition used for donor T cell macrochimerism. Samples from three later patients were sequenced in-house on an Illumina MiSeq with MiXCR processing rather than by the commercial service. Results and caveats for the whole study, not just this receptor: The conclusions were limited by the relatively low number and heterogeneity of the intestinal transplant patients. GvH clones were detected in recipient bone marrow, and some of these GvH clones were observed earlier in ileal mucosa or blood, consistent with an intestinal mucosal origin. In the allografts of patients with donor T cell macrochimerism, GvH to HvG T cell clonal ratios were high. Early after transplant, declines in HvG clones were associated with peak levels of circulating GvH clones.

Library preparation was by the immunoSEQ multiplex PCR assay. For most patients, genomic DNA was isolated with the Qiagen DNeasy Blood and Tissue Kit and shipped frozen to Adaptive Biotechnologies for TCR sequencing. For most patients, genomic DNA was subjected to high-throughput TCR-beta CDR3 sequencing by Adaptive Biotechnologies. Under the source paper's analysis protocol: Adaptive's ImmunoSEQ software was the source of the TCR sequencing data for roughly 19 patients, while three other patients were processed with MiXCR and VDJtools. To correct CD4 versus CD8 sorting errors, any sequence found in both subsets at a frequency ratio below 5:1 was removed. Because the origin of CDR3 nucleotide sequences shared between donor and recipient could not be assigned, those sequences were removed. At least 2-fold expansion over unstimulated cells and a minimum CFSE-low frequency of 0.002% (template counts) or 0.001% (read counts) were required for clones to be classified as alloreactive. A clone was considered mappable if detected in the sequenced pre-transplant spleen, lymph node, or MLR CFSE-low populations of the donor or recipient. The cumulative frequency of alloreactive clones was calculated as a percentage of all sequences, weighted by copy number. The immuneACCESS repertoire file appears here via TCRdb, limited to in-frame rearrangements. These files lack a portion of the clones; in checked studies, under half of the deficit traces to unresolved V genes, and the cause of the others is not known. D and trimming come from the DNA, and the V and J calls and clone size come from that table. For this sample there are roughly 120,000 clones; 85% to 95% appear just once. In total, the top ten clones hold around 1% of the sample.

The sample's time point, from its label and the paper: cells obtained before transplantation from donor or recipient. CD3+CD4+ and CD3+CD8+ populations were FACS-sorted from unstimulated pre-transplant donor and recipient cells taken from spleen or lymph nodes. CDR1 and CDR2 are drawn from the germline V gene: SGDLS, YYNGEE. Trimming costs V 6 bases and J 4 bases, and their ends lie 12 bases apart. Spanning cysteine to phenylalanine, the CDR3 consists of 13 amino acids. The retained sequence is limited to the CDR3, 39 bases, with the frame set at the first base. Remarks on this clone: Its antigen target is currently unknown. Per-base qualities were not stored, and no clone one base away is much larger.

The specimen comprised unstimulated CD8+ T cells sorted from spleen or lymph node cells, sampled before transplant. This TCR derives from a human donor who was the organ donor for an intestinal transplant. The V gene is TRBV9 and the J gene is TRBJ2-3, with the D call tentatively TRBD1 or TRBD2, each fitting 6 bases. The DNA sequence reads TGTGCCAGCAACGGGGGCAGTTCAGATACGCAGTATTTT. It translates to CASNGGSSDTQYF.